The clone carrying this T cell receptor (beta chain) was found many times. The antigen remains undetermined. The germline V and J ends were trimmed by 3 bases and 7 bases, with 15 bases remaining between them. The CDR3 sequence is 14 residues long. Germline assignment: CDR1 SGHVS and CDR2 FQNEAQ. The sample originates from a study of early T cells in non-severe SARS-CoV-2 infection. On the study more broadly: Sequenced material consisted of bulk RNA (from unsorted whole blood), and chains were unpaired. Study-wide results and caveats: Clonotype matching in VDJdb favored anti-spike CD8 responses and did not capture private and CD4 specificities.

In the library, individual cDNA molecules carried attached unique molecular identifiers. TCRdb independently ran MiXCR on the 5' RACE reads; one entry per CDR3 protein. The sample shows tens of thousands of distinct CDR3 sequences, almost 9.5% of them seen only once. The sequenced sample consisted of whole blood. The receptor comes from an adult who was a healthcare worker with PCR-confirmed SARS-CoV-2 infection or an uninfected control (not recorded which). The rearrangement uses TRBV7-8 and TRBJ1-1; D is unclear. The CDR3 reads CASSFGWQSSEAFF. The CDR3 nucleotides are TGTGCCAGCAGCTTCGGTTGGCAGTCAAGTGAAGCTTTCTTT.